The 20 T cell receptor beta chains reported below all come from one sample, sequenced in a study of blood T cell repertoires in COVID-19. The method was immunoSEQ multiplex PCR; TCRdb's version includes in-frame clones alone and lacks a portion of them. The data show 200,000 or so clones, under 90% seen once. Sequencing was performed on peripheral blood. The receptors here all came from an older person with COVID-19, enrolled during active disease.

The chain combines TRBV7-9 with TRBJ2-5, with unresolved D. Germline V gives CDR1 SEHNR, CDR2 FQNEAQ (reference sequence). The CDR3 consists of 13 residues. The V gene lost 1 base and the J gene lost 5 bases, with 8 bases spanning the gap. The CDR3 loop is CASSLGHRETQYF. CDR3 bases: TGTGCCAGCAGCTTAGGACATCGGGAGACCCAGTACTTC.

This sequence joins TRBV6-5 and TRBJ2-1; TRBD1 matches 9 bases. The germline gives CDR1 MNHEY, CDR2 SVGAGI. This CDR3 comprises 11 residues. V trimming: 6 bases; J trimming: 10 bases; junction bases outside the gene matches: 1. CDR3 in amino acids: CASRGTGEQFF. In nucleotides, the CDR3 is TGTGCCAGCAGAGGGACAGGGGAGCAGTTCTTC.

J is TRBJ2-1 and V is TRBV7-2; 7 bases map to TRBD2. This CDR3 contains 16 residues. V shed 1 base, J shed 5 bases, and the junction held 8 bases outside the gene matches. CDR1 SGHTA and CDR2 FQGNSA come from the germline V gene. The CDR3: CASSLVLAVSHNEQFF. CDR3 in DNA: TGTGCCAGCAGCTTAGTTCTAGCGGTAAGCCACAATGAGCAGTTCTTC.

The V and J genes are TRBV28 and TRBJ1-1; D is unclear. The CDR3 is made up of 15 amino acids. Germline V gives CDR1 MDHEN, CDR2 SYDVKM. The V end was cut by 6 bases, the J end by 1 base, with 15 bases between. CDR3 sequence (DNA): TGTGCCAGCAGCTTACCCCAGGTAGGGAACACTGAAGCTTTCTTT. Protein: CASSLPQVGNTEAFF.

The CDR3 sequence is CASSVGHSSYNEQFF. CDR3 bases: TGTGCCAGCAGCGTAGGTCACAGCTCCTACAATGAGCAGTTCTTC. The chain couples TRBV9 to TRBJ2-1; D not resolved. CDR3 length: 15 residues. The ends were cut back, 0 bases at V and 0 bases at J, with 7 bases in the middle. The germline V gene has CDR1 SGDLS and CDR2 YYNGEE.

The chain combines TRBV11-3 with TRBJ2-5; TRBD1 might be the D (5 bases). CDR3 length equals 17 residues. Between the trimmed V and J ends, which lost 3 bases and 4 bases, there was a span of 21 bases. Germline CDR1 and CDR2: SGHNT and YENEEA. CDR3: CASSFGPPGHLGETQYF. The CDR3 DNA reads as TGTGCCAGCAGCTTCGGCCCTCCAGGGCATTTAGGAGAGACCCAGTACTTC.

This chain uses TRBV6-2 or TRBV6-3 with TRBJ2-2; D not resolved. V lost 3 bases and J 6 bases, leaving 5 bases between the germline ends. This CDR3 contains 12 residues. CDR1 MNHEY and CDR2 SVGEGT come from the germline V gene. The CDR3 reads CASSYVSGELFF. The CDR3, as DNA: TGTGCCAGCAGTTATGTCTCCGGGGAGCTGTTTTTT.

The CDR3 sequence: CASSYPLPASSGRQYEQYF. DNA for the CDR3: TGTGCCAGCAGTTACCCCCTCCCTGCGAGCAGCGGGAGACAGTACGAGCAGTACTTC. V is TRBV6-2 or TRBV6-3 and J is TRBJ2-7, with 8 bases matching TRBD2. V shed 2 bases, J shed 4 bases, and the junction held 19 bases outside the gene matches. The CDR3 contains 19 residues. The V gene's germline CDR1 is MNHEY and CDR2 SVGEGT.

V gene TRBV28 combines with J gene TRBJ1-2, with a possible D match to TRBD1 (6 bases). Trimming removed 10 bases from V and 6 bases from J, with 18 bases in between. CDR1 MDHEN and CDR2 SYDVKM come from the germline V gene. The CDR3 runs 13 residues. CDR3 DNA: TGTGCCAACTCGGGACACCCAAACAATGGCTACACCTTC. Its protein is CANSGHPNNGYTF.

The V gene is TRBV28, the J gene TRBJ2-4, with 7 bases matching TRBD2. Germline trimming cut 7 bases from V and 6 bases from J; bases unmatched to any gene: 9. The length of the CDR3 is 14 residues. Germline loops: CDR1 MDHEN, CDR2 SYDVKM. The CDR3 coding sequence is TGTGCCAGCACCTGGGGGGGGGTCGGAAACATTCAGTACTTC. Translation: CASTWGGVGNIQYF.

This clone was observed many times. The V call is TRBV4-3, the J call TRBJ1-2, with 11 bases that match TRBD1. Germline CDR1 and CDR2: LGHNA and YSLEER. The CDR3 runs to 15 residues. V shed 3 bases and J 7 bases; nucleotides not matched to a gene: 7. CDR3 DNA sequence: TGCGCCAGCAGCCAGGAGCAAGGGACAGGGGGTGGCTACACCTTC. Protein sequence: CASSQEQGTGGGYTF.

The chain is built from TRBV27 and TRBJ2-7, with TRBD2 matching 13 bases. Germline CDR1 and CDR2: MNHEY and SMNVEV (reference sequence). CDR3 length: 19 amino acids. J was trimmed by 0 bases and V by 5 bases; bases with no gene match: 13. The CDR3 protein is CASSPNPRTSGSFSYEQYF. In DNA, the CDR3 is TGTGCCAGCAGTCCGAACCCTCGGACTAGCGGGAGTTTCTCCTACGAGCAGTACTTC.

The chain joins TRBV19 to TRBJ1-6, with a tentative D call TRBD1 (5 bases). The germline V and J ends were trimmed by 7 bases and 4 bases, with 11 bases remaining between them. The CDR3 runs to 14 residues. Germline V gene data show CDR1 as LNHDA and CDR2 as SQIVND (reference sequence). This CDR3 is CASTQRQYNSPLHF. The CDR3 DNA sequence: TGTGCCAGTACTCAGCGACAGTATAATTCACCCCTCCACTTT.

The V and J genes are TRBV28 and TRBJ1-6, with a tentative D call TRBD1 (5 bases). V dropped 7 bases and J dropped 7 bases, with 17 bases sitting between them. The germline V gene has CDR1 MDHEN and CDR2 SYDVKM. CDR3 length: 15 residues. The CDR3 bases are TGTGCCAGCACACCAAGACAGTCAATAAATTCACCCCTCCACTTT. Its protein is CASTPRQSINSPLHF. Full variable domain (outside the CDR3, taken from reference TRBV28 and TRBJ1-6): DVKVTQSSRYLVKRTGEKVFLECVQDMDHENMFWYRQDPGLGLRLIYFSYDVKMKEKGDIPEGYSVSREKKERFSLILESASTNQTSMYLCASTPRQSINSPLHFGNGTRLTVT.

The V and J genes are TRBV6-5 and TRBJ1-3; D remains unclear. This CDR3 comprises 12 residues. Trimming stripped 6 bases from V and 0 bases from J, with 3 bases between. Germline lookup yields CDR1 MNHEY and CDR2 SVGAGI. The CDR3 protein is CASSNSGNTIYF. Here the CDR3 DNA reads TGTGCCAGCAGCAACTCTGGAAACACCATATATTTT.

This clone is a singleton in its sample. The chain has TRBV30 and TRBJ1-6; D possibly corresponds to TRBD1 (5 bases). The CDR3 loop spans 15 amino acids. CDR1 GTSNPN and CDR2 SVGIG come from the germline V gene (reference sequence). V dropped 4 bases and J dropped 9 bases, with 19 bases sitting between them. CDR3 nucleotides: TGTGCCTGGACGACGGGGACTCGGCGGGGTTCACCCCTCCACTTT. Its protein product is CAWTTGTRRGSPLHF.

The chain carries TRBV4-3 and TRBJ2-1, with D perhaps matching TRBD2 (5 bases). CDR1 is LGHNA, CDR2 YSLEER, per germline. V was pared by 1 base and J by 4 bases, with 8 bases between. The CDR3 sequence is 14 residues long. CDR3 bases: TGCGCCAGCAGCCAAGGCCGGGGTTACAATGAGCAGTTCTTC. As protein: CASSQGRGYNEQFF.

The chain recombines TRBV2 with TRBJ2-7, with 8 positions matching TRBD2. The ends lost 1 base at V and 7 bases at J; junction bases unmatched: 9. The CDR3 covers 15 residues. Per germline, CDR1 SNHLY and CDR2 FYNNEI. CDR3 sequence: CASSEVTSDNREQYF. The DNA for the CDR3 is TGTGCCAGCAGTGAAGTGACTAGCGACAACCGGGAGCAGTACTTC.

The J gene is TRBJ2-5, the V gene TRBV6-5; 9 nucleotides line up with TRBD1. Germline V gene data show CDR1 as MNHEY and CDR2 as SVGAGI. V shed 6 bases and J 5 bases; nucleotides not matched to a gene: 4. The CDR3 contains 13 residues. CDR3 region: CASSGQGMETQYF. The CDR3 bases are TGTGCCAGCAGCGGACAGGGGATGGAGACCCAGTACTTC.

The rearrangement joins TRBV19 to TRBJ2-2; possibly TRBD2 for D (5 bases). Per the germline V gene, CDR1 is LNHDA and CDR2 is SQIVND (reference sequence). This CDR3 has 13 residues. V lost 6 bases, J lost 4 bases, and 9 bases lay in between. This CDR3 reads CASRVRGTGELFF. The CDR3 coding sequence is TGTGCCAGTAGGGTACGGGGCACCGGGGAGCTGTTTTTT.